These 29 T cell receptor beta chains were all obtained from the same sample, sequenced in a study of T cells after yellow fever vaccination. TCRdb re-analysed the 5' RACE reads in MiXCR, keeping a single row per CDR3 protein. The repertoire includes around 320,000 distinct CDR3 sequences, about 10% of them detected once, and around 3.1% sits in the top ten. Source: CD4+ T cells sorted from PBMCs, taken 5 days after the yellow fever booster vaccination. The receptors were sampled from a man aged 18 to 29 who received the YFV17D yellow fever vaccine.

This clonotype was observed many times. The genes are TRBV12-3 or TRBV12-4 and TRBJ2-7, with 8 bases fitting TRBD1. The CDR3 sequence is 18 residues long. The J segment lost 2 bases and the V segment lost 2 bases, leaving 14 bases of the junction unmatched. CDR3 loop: CASSLQNPDRAHPYEQYF. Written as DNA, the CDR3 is TGTGCCAGCAGTTTACAAAACCCGGACAGGGCCCACCCCTACGAGCAGTACTTC.

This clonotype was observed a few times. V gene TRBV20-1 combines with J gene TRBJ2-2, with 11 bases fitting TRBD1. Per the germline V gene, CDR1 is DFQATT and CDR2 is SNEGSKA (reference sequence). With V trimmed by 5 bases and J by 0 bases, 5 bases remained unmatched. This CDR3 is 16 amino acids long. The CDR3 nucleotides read TGCAGTGCTGGGGACAGGGGGACATCGAACACCGGGGAGCTGTTTTTT. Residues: CSAGDRGTSNTGELFF.

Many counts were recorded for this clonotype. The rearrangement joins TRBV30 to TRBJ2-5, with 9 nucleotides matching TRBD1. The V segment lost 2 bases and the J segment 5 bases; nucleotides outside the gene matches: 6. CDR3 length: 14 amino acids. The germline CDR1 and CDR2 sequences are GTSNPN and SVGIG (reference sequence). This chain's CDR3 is CAWSWTGADETQYF. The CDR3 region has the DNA TGTGCCTGGAGTTGGACAGGGGCTGACGAGACCCAGTACTTC.

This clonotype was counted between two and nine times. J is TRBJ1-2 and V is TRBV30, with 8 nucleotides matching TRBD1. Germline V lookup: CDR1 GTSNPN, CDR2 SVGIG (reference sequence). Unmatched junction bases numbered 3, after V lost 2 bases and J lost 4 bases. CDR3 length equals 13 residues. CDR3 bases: TGTGCCTGGAGTTGGGACAGGCTCTATGGCTACACCTTC. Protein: CAWSWDRLYGYTF.

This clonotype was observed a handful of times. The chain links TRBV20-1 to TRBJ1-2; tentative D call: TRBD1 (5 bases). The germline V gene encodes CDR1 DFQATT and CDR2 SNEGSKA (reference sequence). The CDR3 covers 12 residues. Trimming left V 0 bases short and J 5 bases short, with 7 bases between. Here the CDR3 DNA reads TGCAGTGCTAGAGAGGGGGGTTATGGCTACACCTTC. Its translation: CSAREGGYGYTF.

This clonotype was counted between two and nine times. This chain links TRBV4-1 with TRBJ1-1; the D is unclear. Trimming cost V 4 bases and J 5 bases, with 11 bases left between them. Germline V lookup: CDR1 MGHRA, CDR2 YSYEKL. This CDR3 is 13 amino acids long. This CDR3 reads CASSLRPGTEAFF. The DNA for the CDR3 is TGCGCCAGCAGCCTCCGTCCCGGGACTGAAGCTTTCTTT.

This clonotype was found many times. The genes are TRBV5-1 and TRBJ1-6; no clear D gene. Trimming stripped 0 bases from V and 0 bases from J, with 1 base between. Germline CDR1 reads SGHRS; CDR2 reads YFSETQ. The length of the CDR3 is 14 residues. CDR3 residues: CASSLGSYNSPLHF. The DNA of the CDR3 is TGCGCCAGCAGCTTGGGCTCCTATAATTCACCCCTCCACTTT.

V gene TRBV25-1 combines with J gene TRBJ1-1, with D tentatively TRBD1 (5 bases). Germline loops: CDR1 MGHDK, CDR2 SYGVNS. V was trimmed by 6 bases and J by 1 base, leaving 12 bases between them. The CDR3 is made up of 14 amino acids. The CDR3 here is CASRWAGGNTEAFF. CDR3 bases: TGTGCCAGCAGATGGGCGGGGGGGAACACTGAAGCTTTCTTT.

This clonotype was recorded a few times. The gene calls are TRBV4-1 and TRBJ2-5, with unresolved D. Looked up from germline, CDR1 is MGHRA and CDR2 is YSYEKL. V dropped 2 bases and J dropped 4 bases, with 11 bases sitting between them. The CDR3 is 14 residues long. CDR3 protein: CASSQSTVLETQYF. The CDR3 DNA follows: TGCGCCAGCAGCCAAAGCACGGTACTAGAGACCCAGTACTTC.

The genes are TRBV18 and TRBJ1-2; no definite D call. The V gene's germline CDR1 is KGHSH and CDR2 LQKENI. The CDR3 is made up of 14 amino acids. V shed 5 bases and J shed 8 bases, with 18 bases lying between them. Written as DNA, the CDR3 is TGTGCCAGCTCAAAAAGCGAGGTGGAGGGAGGCTACACCTTC. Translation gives CASSKSEVEGGYTF.

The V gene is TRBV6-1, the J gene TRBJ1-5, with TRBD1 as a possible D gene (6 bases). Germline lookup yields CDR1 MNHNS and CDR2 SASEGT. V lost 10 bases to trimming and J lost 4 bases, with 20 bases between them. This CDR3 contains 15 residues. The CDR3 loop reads CATTLRGAPNQPQHF. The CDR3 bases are TGTGCCACTACCCTCAGGGGCGCCCCGAATCAGCCCCAGCATTTT.

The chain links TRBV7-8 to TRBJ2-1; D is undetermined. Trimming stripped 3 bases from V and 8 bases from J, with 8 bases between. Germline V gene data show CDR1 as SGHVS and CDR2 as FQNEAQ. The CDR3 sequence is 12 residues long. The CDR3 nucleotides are TGTGCCAGCAGCTTCCCACTCTATGAGCAGTTCTTC. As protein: CASSFPLYEQFF.

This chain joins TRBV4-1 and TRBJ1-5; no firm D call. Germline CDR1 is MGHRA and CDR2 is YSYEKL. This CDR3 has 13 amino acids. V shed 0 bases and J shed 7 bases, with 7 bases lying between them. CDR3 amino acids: CASSQDFKQPQHF. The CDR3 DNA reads TGCGCCAGCAGCCAAGACTTCAAACAGCCCCAGCATTTT.

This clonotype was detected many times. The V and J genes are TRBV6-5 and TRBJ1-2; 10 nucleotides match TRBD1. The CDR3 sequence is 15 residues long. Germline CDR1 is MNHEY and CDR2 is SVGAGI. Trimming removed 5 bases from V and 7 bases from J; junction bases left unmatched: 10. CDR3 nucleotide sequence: TGTGCCAGCAGTCTCCGGGCGACAGGGGGCCTTGGCTACACCTTC. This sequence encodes CASSLRATGGLGYTF.

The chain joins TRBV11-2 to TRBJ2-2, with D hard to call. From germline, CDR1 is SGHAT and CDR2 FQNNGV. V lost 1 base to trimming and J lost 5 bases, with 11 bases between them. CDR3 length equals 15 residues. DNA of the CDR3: TGTGCCAGCAGCTTAGGATTCTCATTGACCGGGGAGCTGTTTTTT. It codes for CASSLGFSLTGELFF.

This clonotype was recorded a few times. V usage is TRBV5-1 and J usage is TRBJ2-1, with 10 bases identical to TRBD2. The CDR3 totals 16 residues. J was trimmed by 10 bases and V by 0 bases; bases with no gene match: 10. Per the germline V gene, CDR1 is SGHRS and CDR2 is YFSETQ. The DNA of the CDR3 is TGCGCCAGCAGCTTGGTTGCGGGAGCGGGGGGGCGAGAGCAGTTCTTC. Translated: CASSLVAGAGGREQFF.

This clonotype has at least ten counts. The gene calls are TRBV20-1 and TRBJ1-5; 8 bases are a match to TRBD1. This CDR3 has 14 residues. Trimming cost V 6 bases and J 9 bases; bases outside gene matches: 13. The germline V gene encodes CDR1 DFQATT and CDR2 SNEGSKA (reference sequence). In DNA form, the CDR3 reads TGCAGTGCCATACCAGGACAGGGCCAAGGGCCCCAGCATTTT. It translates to CSAIPGQGQGPQHF.

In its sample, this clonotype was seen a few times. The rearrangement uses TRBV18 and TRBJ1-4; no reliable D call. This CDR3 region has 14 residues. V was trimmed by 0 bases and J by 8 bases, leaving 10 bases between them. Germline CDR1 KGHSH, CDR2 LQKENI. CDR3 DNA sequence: TGTGCCAGCTCACCACCGGCCATAGTGGAAAAACTGTTTTTT. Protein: CASSPPAIVEKLFF.

CDR3 residues: CAMRELENNSPLHF. The CDR3 DNA is TGTGCCATGAGGGAGTTGGAAAATAATTCACCCCTCCACTTT. The V call is TRBV10-3, the J call TRBJ1-6; D call uncertain. In germline, CDR1 is ENHRY, CDR2 SYGVKD. Trimming cost V 9 bases and J 5 bases, with 14 bases left between them. The CDR3 is made up of 14 amino acids.

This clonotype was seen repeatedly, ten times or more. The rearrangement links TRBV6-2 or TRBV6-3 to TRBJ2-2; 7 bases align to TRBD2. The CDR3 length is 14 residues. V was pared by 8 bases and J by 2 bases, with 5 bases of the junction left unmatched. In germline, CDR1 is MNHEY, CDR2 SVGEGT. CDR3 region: CASLGGGNTGELFF. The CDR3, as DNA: TGTGCCAGCCTCGGCGGGGGAAACACCGGGGAGCTGTTTTTT.

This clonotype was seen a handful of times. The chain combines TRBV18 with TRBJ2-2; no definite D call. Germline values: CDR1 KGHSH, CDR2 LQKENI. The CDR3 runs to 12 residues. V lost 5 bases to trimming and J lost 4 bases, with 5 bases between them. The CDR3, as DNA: TGTGCCAGCTCAAGACCCACCGGGGAGCTGTTTTTT. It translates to CASSRPTGELFF.

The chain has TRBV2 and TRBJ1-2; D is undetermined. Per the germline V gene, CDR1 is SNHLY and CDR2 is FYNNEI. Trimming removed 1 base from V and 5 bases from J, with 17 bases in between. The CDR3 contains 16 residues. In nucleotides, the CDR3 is TGTGCCAGCAGTGAAGAGGTCCCGTCCTACTCTTATGGCTACACCTTC. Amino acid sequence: CASSEEVPSYSYGYTF.

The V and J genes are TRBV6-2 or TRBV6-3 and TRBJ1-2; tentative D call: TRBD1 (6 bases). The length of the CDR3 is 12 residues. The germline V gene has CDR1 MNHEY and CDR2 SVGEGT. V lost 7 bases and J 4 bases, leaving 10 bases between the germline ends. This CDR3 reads CASKQGGYGYTF. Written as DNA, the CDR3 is TGTGCCAGCAAACAGGGAGGCTATGGCTACACCTTC.

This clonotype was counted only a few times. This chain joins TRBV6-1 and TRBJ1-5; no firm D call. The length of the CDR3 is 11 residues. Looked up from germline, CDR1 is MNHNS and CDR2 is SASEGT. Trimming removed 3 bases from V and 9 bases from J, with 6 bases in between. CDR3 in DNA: TGTGCCAGCAGTGATGTGTGGCCCCAGCATTTT. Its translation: CASSDVWPQHF.

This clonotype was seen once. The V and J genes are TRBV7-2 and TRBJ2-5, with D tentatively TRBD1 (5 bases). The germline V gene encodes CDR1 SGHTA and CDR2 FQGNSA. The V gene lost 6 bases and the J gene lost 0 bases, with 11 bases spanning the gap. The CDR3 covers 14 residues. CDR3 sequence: CASSDRRNQETQYF. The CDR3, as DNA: TGTGCCAGCAGTGACAGACGGAACCAAGAGACCCAGTACTTC.

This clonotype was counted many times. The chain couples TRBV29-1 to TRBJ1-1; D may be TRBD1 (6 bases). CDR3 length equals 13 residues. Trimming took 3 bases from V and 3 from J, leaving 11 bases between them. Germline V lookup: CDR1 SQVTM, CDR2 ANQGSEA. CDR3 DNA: TGCAGCGTTGAGAGAGGGGGGGACACTGAAGCTTTCTTT. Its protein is CSVERGGDTEAFF.

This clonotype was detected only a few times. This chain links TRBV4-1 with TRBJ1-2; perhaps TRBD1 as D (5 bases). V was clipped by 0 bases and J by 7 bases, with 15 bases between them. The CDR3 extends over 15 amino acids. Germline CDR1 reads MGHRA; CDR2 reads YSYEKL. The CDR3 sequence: CASSQEMGQARGYTF. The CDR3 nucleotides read TGCGCCAGCAGCCAAGAAATGGGGCAGGCCCGTGGCTACACCTTC.

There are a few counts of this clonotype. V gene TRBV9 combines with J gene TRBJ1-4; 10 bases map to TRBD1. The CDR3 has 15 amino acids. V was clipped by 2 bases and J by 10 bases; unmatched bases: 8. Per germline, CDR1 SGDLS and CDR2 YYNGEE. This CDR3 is CASSVAGTGEGKLFF. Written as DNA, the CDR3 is TGTGCCAGCAGCGTCGCCGGGACAGGGGAGGGAAAACTGTTTTTT.

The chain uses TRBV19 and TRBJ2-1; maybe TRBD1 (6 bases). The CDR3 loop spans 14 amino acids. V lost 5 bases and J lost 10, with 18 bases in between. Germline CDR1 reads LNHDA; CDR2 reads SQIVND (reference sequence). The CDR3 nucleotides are TGTGCCAGTAGTGCCCTGGACAGTTTTAGAGAGCAGTTCTTC. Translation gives CASSALDSFREQFF. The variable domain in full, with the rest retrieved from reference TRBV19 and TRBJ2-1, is DGGITQSPKYLFRKEGQNVTLSCEQNLNHDAMYWYRQDPGQGLRLIYYSQIVNDFQKGDIAEGYSVSREKKESFPLTVTSAQKNPTAFYLCASSALDSFREQFFGPGTRLTVL.